A selection of T cell receptor beta chains follows, all from one sample in a study of blood T cell repertoires in COVID-19. The repertoire was sequenced with immunoSEQ multiplex PCR; TCRdb's copy has only in-frame clones and lacks some. The table records about 100,000 clones, around 88% of them present only once. Sequenced: peripheral blood. Receptor source: a man aged 55 to 70 with acute or convalescent COVID-19. The CDR3 runs from the conserved cysteine through the conserved F or W. Fields, in order: V gene, CDR3 protein.

TRBV5-4	CASSLAGSHTGELFF
TRBV7-6	CASSLGAGGPGAGELFF
TRBV2	CASREQQGPGNTIYF
TRBV5-4	CASSLDRFNYGYTF
TRBV5-1	CASSEGLSYEQYF
TRBV5-1	CASSLVSEGLGEQYF
TRBV6-5	CASSEAGAEHQPQHF
TRBV5-1	CASSLGTGTNYGYTF
TRBV7-8	CASSRRGNRADTQYF
TRBV5-4	CASSLPLGQNTEAFF
TRBV5-1	CASSLTGKSNEKLFF
TRBV5-6	CASSLVSGQGINYGYTF
TRBV27	CASSLSAGTGSYEQYF
TRBV7-9	CASLVAGGNTGELFF
TRBV3-1/TRBV3-2	CASSRGQPNEKLFF
TRBV29-1	CSVEGRSEETQYF
TRBV19	CASRSTEAGLETQYF
TRBV5-4	CASRAPLGANVLTF
TRBV19	CASSIRQGNQPQHF
TRBV5-1	CASSLDQIKNEAFF
TRBV27	CASSSYSTGGRGYTF
TRBV29-1	CSVAEGASEQYF
TRBV2	CASMVLAGISSYNEQFF
TRBV30	CAWSVRRAGDRSGELFF
TRBV5-1	CASSFGTALNTEAFF
TRBV5-1	CASSLAPGGTDTEAFF
TRBV30	CAWSALSGSYNEQFF
TRBV7-8	CASSLTTGINYGYTF